Presented here are 2 T cell receptor beta chains from one specimen sequenced in a study of untreated major depressive disorder. Sequencing was performed with immunoSEQ multiplex PCR; in TCRdb, only in-frame clones are kept and a portion is missing. The sample lists approximately 21,000 clones, 85% to 90% occurring once. The material sequenced was CD4+ T cells from PBMCs. The receptors stem from a woman in her thirties or forties in good health.

This clone showed up just once. The CDR3 spells CASTPSPLEQKYYGYTF. The CDR3 DNA is TGCGCCAGCACCCCAAGTCCACTCGAACAGAAATACTATGGCTACACCTTC. V is TRBV4-1 and J is TRBJ1-2; D not resolved. Germline V lookup: CDR1 MGHRA, CDR2 YSYEKL. Trimming left V 7 bases short and J 3 bases short, with 24 bases between. The CDR3 contains 17 residues.

The CDR3 DNA is TGTGCCAGCAGCGGACAGGGAGGCCACAATCAGCCCCAGCATTTT. Protein product: CASSGQGGHNQPQHF. J is TRBJ1-5 and V is TRBV28; TRBD1 matches 8 bases. CDR3 length equals 15 residues. Germline values: CDR1 MDHEN, CDR2 SYDVKM. Unmatched junction bases numbered 7, after V lost 6 bases and J lost 3 bases.